The rows below give T cell receptor beta chains drawn from one sample of a study of T cell responses to AZD1222 COVID-19 vaccine. Generated by immunoSEQ multiplex PCR, the TCRdb table keeps only in-frame clones and is missing some. The sample carries fewer than 200,000 clones, 87% recorded once. Here the sequenced sample was peripheral blood, taken 28 days after the second AZD1222 dose. The source is an adult who received the AZD1222 COVID-19 vaccine. Each CDR3 is given with its conserved first and last residue. A D gene is named only where the DNA matches it firmly. Clone size, where shown, is once, few, many, or a class for clones that have expanded.

clone_size: NA
v_call: TRBV15
d_call: TRBD1
j_call: TRBJ1-4
cdr3_aa: CATSQGGRNEKLFF
cdr3_nt: TGTGCCACTTCGCAGGGGGGCCGGAATGAAAAACTGTTTTTT

clone_size: NA
v_call: TRBV6-5
d_call: NA
j_call: TRBJ1-2
cdr3_aa: CASSSRGGYTF
cdr3_nt: TGTGCCAGCAGTTCCAGGGGTGGCTACACCTTC

clone_size: NA
v_call: TRBV6-5
d_call: NA
j_call: TRBJ1-5
cdr3_aa: CASSSQETDNQPQHF
cdr3_nt: TGTGCCAGCAGTTCACAGGAGACCGACAATCAGCCCCAGCATTTT

clone_size: NA
v_call: TRBV24-1
d_call: NA
j_call: TRBJ2-2
cdr3_aa: CATSDATRTGELFF
cdr3_nt: TGTGCCACCAGTGACGCAACACGAACCGGGGAGCTGTTTTTT

clone_size: NA
v_call: TRBV10-2
d_call: NA
j_call: TRBJ2-2
cdr3_aa: CASRDGRQDTGELFF
cdr3_nt: TGCGCCAGCCGAGACGGACGACAGGACACCGGGGAGCTGTTTTTT

clone_size: NA
v_call: TRBV10-3
d_call: NA
j_call: TRBJ1-1
cdr3_aa: CANKDRENTEAFF
cdr3_nt: TGTGCCAACAAGGACAGAGAGAACACTGAAGCTTTCTTT

clone_size: NA
v_call: TRBV18
d_call: NA
j_call: TRBJ1-2
cdr3_aa: CASSPLQDGANYGYTF
cdr3_nt: TGTGCCAGCTCACCACTTCAAGACGGGGCTAACTATGGCTACACCTTC

clone_size: NA
v_call: TRBV6-5
d_call: TRBD2
j_call: TRBJ2-1
cdr3_aa: CASSYGLAVDEQFF
cdr3_nt: TGTGCCAGCAGTTACGGACTAGCAGTCGATGAGCAGTTCTTC

clone_size: NA
v_call: TRBV6-2/TRBV6-3
d_call: TRBD2
j_call: TRBJ2-1
cdr3_aa: CASSYSYERGYNEQFF
cdr3_nt: TGTGCCAGCAGTTACTCTTATGAGCGGGGTTACAATGAGCAGTTCTTC

clone_size: NA
v_call: TRBV12-5
d_call: NA
j_call: TRBJ2-2
cdr3_aa: CASGLAPEVTGELFF
cdr3_nt: TGTGCTAGTGGTTTGGCCCCAGAGGTAACCGGGGAGCTGTTTTTT

clone_size: few
v_call: TRBV2
d_call: TRBD1
j_call: TRBJ2-7
cdr3_aa: CASSKGQGNYEQYF
cdr3_nt: TGTGCCAGCAGTAAAGGACAGGGTAACTACGAGCAGTACTTC

clone_size: NA
v_call: TRBV7-2
d_call: NA
j_call: TRBJ2-7
cdr3_aa: CASSLGWGAGSYEQYF
cdr3_nt: TGTGCCAGCAGCTTAGGGTGGGGGGCCGGATCCTACGAGCAGTACTTC

clone_size: NA
v_call: TRBV19
d_call: TRBD1
j_call: TRBJ1-5
cdr3_aa: CASSIVRDRDQPQHF
cdr3_nt: TGTGCCAGTAGTATAGTCCGGGACAGGGATCAGCCCCAGCATTTT

clone_size: NA
v_call: TRBV28
d_call: NA
j_call: TRBJ1-1
cdr3_aa: CASSLGIRALLPKLAFF
cdr3_nt: TGTGCCAGCAGTTTAGGTATCCGGGCCCTCCTTCCCAAACTGGCTTTCTTT

clone_size: NA
v_call: TRBV18
d_call: TRBD1
j_call: TRBJ2-7
cdr3_aa: CASSLNRQGTSSYEQYF
cdr3_nt: TGTGCCAGCTCACTCAACAGACAGGGGACGAGCTCCTACGAGCAGTACTTC

clone_size: NA
v_call: TRBV5-1
d_call: NA
j_call: TRBJ1-4
cdr3_aa: CASGRDGVATNEKLFF
cdr3_nt: TGCGCCAGCGGCCGGGACGGAGTTGCAACTAATGAAAAACTGTTTTTT

clone_size: NA
v_call: TRBV27
d_call: NA
j_call: TRBJ1-2
cdr3_aa: CARPRPPRGHYGYTF
cdr3_nt: TGTGCCAGACCACGACCTCCCCGGGGGCACTATGGCTACACCTTC

clone_size: NA
v_call: TRBV7-2
d_call: TRBD1
j_call: TRBJ1-1
cdr3_aa: CASSLKGQITEAFF
cdr3_nt: TGTGCCAGCAGCTTAAAGGGACAGATAACTGAAGCTTTCTTT

clone_size: NA
v_call: TRBV13
d_call: NA
j_call: TRBJ2-3
cdr3_aa: CASSPEADLQGSDTQYF
cdr3_nt: TGTGCCAGCAGCCCAGAAGCAGACCTACAGGGAAGCGATACGCAGTATTTT

clone_size: NA
v_call: TRBV5-1
d_call: TRBD1
j_call: TRBJ2-3
cdr3_aa: CASSPDRVGDTQYF
cdr3_nt: TGCGCCAGCAGCCCGGACAGGGTTGGAGATACGCAGTATTTT

clone_size: NA
v_call: TRBV12-3/TRBV12-4
d_call: NA
j_call: TRBJ2-5
cdr3_aa: CASSSSDGETQYF
cdr3_nt: TGTGCCAGCAGTTCCTCGGACGGGGAGACCCAGTACTTC

clone_size: NA
v_call: TRBV9
d_call: TRBD2
j_call: TRBJ2-5
cdr3_aa: CASSVGASGSGPETQYF
cdr3_nt: TGTGCCAGCAGCGTAGGGGCTAGCGGGTCCGGCCCCGAGACCCAGTACTTC

clone_size: NA
v_call: TRBV3-1/TRBV3-2
d_call: TRBD1
j_call: TRBJ1-2
cdr3_aa: CASSQDGTGRYGYTF
cdr3_nt: TGTGCCAGCAGCCAAGACGGGACAGGGAGGTATGGCTACACCTTC

clone_size: NA
v_call: TRBV19
d_call: NA
j_call: TRBJ1-6
cdr3_aa: CASSTRVRQGYNSPLHF
cdr3_nt: TGTGCCAGTAGTACGAGAGTCCGGCAGGGGTACAATTCACCCCTCCACTTT

clone_size: NA
v_call: TRBV3-1/TRBV3-2
d_call: NA
j_call: TRBJ2-2
cdr3_aa: CASSPLTLRQVGTGELFF
cdr3_nt: TGTGCCAGCAGCCCCCTTACTTTAAGACAGGTGGGGACCGGGGAGCTGTTTTTT

clone_size: NA
v_call: TRBV7-2
d_call: NA
j_call: TRBJ1-4
cdr3_aa: CASSQGFGEKLFF
cdr3_nt: TGTGCCAGCAGCCAGGGCTTTGGGGAAAAACTGTTTTTT

clone_size: NA
v_call: TRBV12-3/TRBV12-4
d_call: NA
j_call: TRBJ2-7
cdr3_aa: CASSNPTYEQYF
cdr3_nt: TGTGCCAGCAGTAATCCGACCTACGAGCAGTACTTC

clone_size: NA
v_call: TRBV29-1
d_call: NA
j_call: TRBJ1-2
cdr3_aa: CSVDRDGYTF
cdr3_nt: TGCAGCGTTGACAGGGATGGCTACACCTTC

clone_size: NA
v_call: TRBV30
d_call: NA
j_call: TRBJ1-2
cdr3_aa: CAWSVSWGRSEGLYGYTF
cdr3_nt: TGTGCCTGGAGCGTGTCCTGGGGCAGGAGTGAGGGTCTCTATGGCTACACCTTC

clone_size: NA
v_call: TRBV20-1
d_call: NA
j_call: TRBJ1-2
cdr3_aa: CSASGLLRRGYTF
cdr3_nt: TGCAGTGCTAGTGGACTCCTCAGGCGTGGCTACACCTTC

clone_size: NA
v_call: TRBV19
d_call: NA
j_call: TRBJ2-3
cdr3_aa: CASSISQSTDTQYF
cdr3_nt: TGTGCCAGTAGTATTTCTCAAAGCACAGATACGCAGTATTTT

clone_size: NA
v_call: TRBV5-1
d_call: NA
j_call: TRBJ2-7
cdr3_aa: CASSPPDRLTYEQYF
cdr3_nt: TGCGCCAGCAGCCCCCCGGACAGACTCACCTACGAGCAGTACTTC

clone_size: NA
v_call: TRBV6-5
d_call: TRBD1
j_call: TRBJ2-1
cdr3_aa: CASTDRGGRDEQFF
cdr3_nt: TGTGCCAGCACCGACAGGGGGGGCCGGGATGAGCAGTTCTTC

clone_size: NA
v_call: TRBV11-2
d_call: NA
j_call: TRBJ2-7
cdr3_aa: CASSSQVQPAEQYF
cdr3_nt: TGTGCCAGCAGCTCCCAAGTGCAGCCTGCCGAGCAGTACTTC

clone_size: NA
v_call: TRBV5-1
d_call: NA
j_call: TRBJ1-3
cdr3_aa: CASSLHKATTSGNTIYF
cdr3_nt: TGCGCCAGCAGCTTGCATAAGGCGACCACCTCTGGAAACACCATATATTTT

clone_size: NA
v_call: TRBV4-2
d_call: NA
j_call: TRBJ2-7
cdr3_aa: CASSQGGTSYEQYF
cdr3_nt: TGTGCCAGCAGCCAAGGGGGAACCTCCTACGAGCAGTACTTC

clone_size: NA
v_call: TRBV29-1
d_call: TRBD1
j_call: TRBJ1-1
cdr3_aa: CSAGQGRSMNTEAFF
cdr3_nt: TGCAGCGCGGGACAGGGGCGCTCCATGAACACTGAAGCTTTCTTT

clone_size: NA
v_call: TRBV7-6
d_call: TRBD1
j_call: TRBJ1-3
cdr3_aa: CASSLGGQRDSGNTIYF
cdr3_nt: TGTGCCAGCAGCTTAGGGGGACAGCGGGACTCTGGAAACACCATATATTTT

clone_size: NA
v_call: TRBV2
d_call: NA
j_call: TRBJ1-1
cdr3_aa: CASNLGGPTEAFF
cdr3_nt: TGTGCCAGCAATCTGGGGGGGCCCACTGAAGCTTTCTTT

clone_size: NA
v_call: TRBV5-8
d_call: TRBD1
j_call: TRBJ1-2
cdr3_aa: CASRSQTGDYGYTF
cdr3_nt: TGTGCCAGCAGGAGTCAAACAGGGGATTATGGCTACACCTTC